The 13 T cell receptor beta chains presented below share a single source sample, sequenced in a study of long-term antiretroviral therapy in people with HIV. The assay used was immunoSEQ (version v3.0), run at survey level. The data were produced by immunoSEQ multiplex PCR, yet TCRdb's version contains in-frame clones alone and is incomplete. The sample holds about 24,000 clones, 70% to 85% seen once. Sequences were derived from unsorted PBMCs, sampled 4.4 years after starting antiretroviral therapy. These receptors were taken from a man under 40 with HIV.

This clone has a handful of counts. The chain has TRBV7-9 and TRBJ2-7, with D unclear. CDR3 length equals 10 residues. Germline V gives CDR1 SEHNR, CDR2 FQNEAQ (reference sequence). V was clipped by 5 bases and J by 6 bases, with 5 bases between them. CDR3: CASSIGEQYF. CDR3 DNA sequence: TGTGCCAGCAGCATCGGCGAGCAGTACTTC.

J is TRBJ1-1 and V is TRBV5-5; D ambiguous. Germline lookup yields CDR1 SGHKS and CDR2 YYEKEE (reference sequence). V was shortened by 1 base and J by 0 bases, with 10 bases between the two germline ends. The CDR3 has 15 amino acids. The CDR3 coding sequence is TGTGCCAGCAGCTTGTCTTCATCAATGAACACTGAAGCTTTCTTT. This codes for CASSLSSSMNTEAFF.

The chain employs TRBV5-1 and TRBJ2-7, with a weak D call TRBD1 (5 bases). Per germline, CDR1 SGHRS and CDR2 YFSETQ. Trimming removed 0 bases from V and 2 bases from J, with 15 bases in between. The CDR3 is made up of 16 amino acids. The CDR3 region has the DNA TGCGCCAGCAGCTTGGGTGGACAAGAAACGGCCTACGAGCAGTACTTC. Protein sequence: CASSLGGQETAYEQYF.

The chain joins TRBV6-6 to TRBJ1-2, with 7 bases identical to TRBD1. The CDR3 loop spans 15 amino acids. The V segment lost 7 bases and the J segment 4 bases; nucleotides outside the gene matches: 12. The germline CDR1 and CDR2 sequences are MNHNY and SVGAGI (reference sequence). In DNA, the CDR3 is TGTGCCAGCACCAAGACCGAGACAGGGAGCTATGGCTACACCTTC. The encoded protein is CASTKTETGSYGYTF.

The rearrangement uses TRBV5-1 and TRBJ1-2; no firm D call. With 4 bases removed from V and 6 bases from J, the gap between germline ends came to 16 bases. The CDR3 totals 14 residues. Per the germline V gene, CDR1 is SGHRS and CDR2 is YFSETQ. The CDR3 nucleotides are TGCGCCAGCAGCCCCCCGCCGGGGATGGATGGCTACACCTTC. It is translated as CASSPPPGMDGYTF.

This chain connects TRBV29-1 to TRBJ2-1; TRBD2 aligns across 7 bases. The CDR3 runs 14 residues. V shed 7 bases and J 0 bases; nucleotides not matched to a gene: 6. Germline V gene data show CDR1 as SQVTM and CDR2 as ANQGSEA. In DNA form, the CDR3 reads TGCAGCGGCCACGGGGGGAGCTCCTACAATGAGCAGTTCTTC. Its protein is CSGHGGSSYNEQFF.

The chain combines TRBV19 with TRBJ1-1; tentative D call: TRBD1 (5 bases). Germline-derived CDR1 and CDR2 are LNHDA and SQIVND (reference sequence). V lost 5 bases and J 1 base, leaving 14 bases between the germline ends. CDR3 size: 15 residues. CDR3 region: CASSAEAGSNTEAFF. In nucleotides, the CDR3 is TGTGCCAGTAGTGCTGAGGCAGGGTCGAACACTGAAGCTTTCTTT.

The chain employs TRBV10-3 and TRBJ2-1, with 7 bases lining up with TRBD2. Germline CDR1 ENHRY, CDR2 SYGVKD. This CDR3 contains 17 residues. After removal of 7 bases from V and 0 bases from J, the junction contained 12 bases not matched to a gene. DNA of the CDR3: TGTGCCATCAAGCCTAGCGGAACCCAAATCTCCTACAATGAGCAGTTCTTC. Protein product: CAIKPSGTQISYNEQFF.

This chain connects TRBV6-1 to TRBJ2-7, with 9 nucleotides matching TRBD1. CDR1 is MNHNS, CDR2 SASEGT, per germline. J lost 3 bases, V lost 6 bases, and 6 bases had no gene match. CDR3 length: 14 amino acids. CDR3 protein: CASSRDRALYEQYF. CDR3 nucleotide sequence: TGTGCCAGCAGCCGGGACAGGGCTCTCTACGAGCAGTACTTC.

V and J are TRBV7-9 and TRBJ2-7; perhaps TRBD2 as D (6 bases). V was shortened by 5 bases and J by 4 bases, with 18 bases between the two germline ends. CDR1 is SEHNR, CDR2 FQNEAQ, per germline (reference sequence). The CDR3 covers 15 residues. The CDR3 nucleotides read TGTGCCAGCAGCCCCCCCATGGGACTCAAGTACGAGCAGTACTTC. This translates into CASSPPMGLKYEQYF.

The chain recombines TRBV2 with TRBJ2-7; 9 nucleotides agree with TRBD1. The J segment lost 3 bases and the V segment lost 6 bases, leaving 6 bases of the junction unmatched. In germline, CDR1 is SNHLY, CDR2 FYNNEI. This CDR3 contains 14 residues. The CDR3 is CASSKGQGLYEQYF. As DNA, the CDR3 is TGTGCCAGCAGCAAGGGACAGGGTCTCTACGAGCAGTACTTC.

The rearrangement links TRBV5-6 to TRBJ1-2; perhaps TRBD1 as D (5 bases). This CDR3 region has 15 residues. Germline values: CDR1 SGHDT, CDR2 YYEEEE. V lost 0 bases and J 0 bases, leaving 9 bases between the germline ends. The DNA of the CDR3 is TGTGCCAGCAGCTTGGGTCAGGGAGCTAACTATGGCTACACCTTC. This codes for CASSLGQGANYGYTF.

The chain uses TRBV27 and TRBJ1-1; 8 positions match TRBD1. The V gene's germline CDR1 is MNHEY and CDR2 SMNVEV (reference sequence). V lost 5 bases to trimming and J lost 3 bases; unmatched junction nucleotides: 8. This CDR3 has 15 residues. This chain's CDR3 is CASSPPRGLYTEAFF. The CDR3 DNA is TGTGCCAGCAGTCCCCCCAGGGGGCTTTACACTGAAGCTTTCTTT.